The sequence of this T cell receptor (beta chain) was determined in a study of blood T cell repertoires in COVID-19. Study as a whole: The United States, Italy and Spain supplied acute and convalescent COVID-19 samples. From T cells, B-cell-depleted T cells, or PBMCs came the material, which was cDNA or gDNA.

Under the authors' procedure: Nucleated cell counts were estimated from reference gene primer amplification. Using immunoSEQ multiplex PCR, the repertoire was profiled, and TCRdb retains in-frame clones only, with some absent. The V and J calls and clone size are taken from that table; D and trimming were inferred from the DNA. The sample consists of 240,000 or so clones, about four fifths of them appearing once. The CDR3 is made up of 17 amino acids. The V gene's germline CDR1 is GTSNPN and CDR2 SVGIG (reference sequence). V was trimmed by 0 bases and J by 5 bases, leaving 22 bases between them. This clonotype was sampled from an elderly woman with acute or convalescent COVID-19. This chain connects TRBV30 to TRBJ1-2; possibly TRBD1 for D (5 bases). Sequenced material: peripheral blood. CDR3 residues: CAWSVGGTPLRIYGYTF. CDR3 nucleotides: TGTGCCTGGAGTGTCGGGGGGACCCCTCTACGAATATATGGCTACACCTTC.